This TCR beta chain was captured in a study of T cell responses to AZD1222 COVID-19 vaccine. Across the study: Pooled samples include second doses given at about 4 or 12 weeks. Whole-study findings and limits: Two doses of AZD1222 preceded a rise in Spike-specific TCR breadth and depth. Every sample of the repertoires postdated the peak T cell response.

A note on this clone: Its antigen remains unknown.

Profiled with immunoSEQ multiplex PCR; TCRdb holds only in-frame clones, not every one. This table holds around 110,000 clones, just over 85% found once. After removal of 5 bases from V and 4 bases from J, the junction contained 8 bases not matched to a gene. The CDR3 is made up of 15 amino acids. Germline V gene sequence: CDR1 SGHTA, CDR2 FQGNSA. The sequencing used peripheral blood, collected on day 0 of AZD1222 vaccination. The receptor comes from an adult in good health. The genes are TRBV7-2 and TRBJ1-2, with 9 bases aligning to TRBD1. CDR3 protein: CASSIDRGKLYGYTF. The CDR3 nucleotides are TGTGCCAGCAGCATCGACAGGGGGAAACTCTATGGCTACACCTTC.